Below, 27 T cell receptor beta chains from the same sample are listed, as sequenced in a study of spatial heterogeneity in lung cancer. As for time point: blood at routine non-recurrence follow-up after resection. Tumor, nontumor lung or frozen PBMC supplied whole RNA, sequenced without sorting. MiXCR, run by TCRdb on the 5' RACE reads, gives a single entry per CDR3 protein. The sample records about 52,000 distinct CDR3 sequences, 6% to 8.5% being singletons. The starting material was PBMCs, obtained at follow-up. These receptors all stem from a female donor with early-stage non-small cell lung cancer.

This clonotype came up many times. The chain employs TRBV13 and TRBJ2-3; D is possibly TRBD2 (6 bases). Trimming took off 5 bases at V and 0 bases at J, with 18 bases between the two ends. Germline lookup yields CDR1 PRHDT and CDR2 FYEKMQ (reference sequence). This CDR3 region has 17 residues. The CDR3 DNA follows: TGTGCCAGCAGCGGTCCGACTTCGACTAGAAGCACAGATACGCAGTATTTT. Its translation: CASSGPTSTRSTDTQYF.

This clonotype was seen more than once but under ten times. An end of the junction does not agree with germline; a read error may underlie this. The J gene is TRBJ2-2, the V gene TRBV5-1; perhaps TRBD2 as D (8 bases). Germline V gene data show CDR1 as SGHRS and CDR2 as YFSETQ. The CDR3 contains 17 residues. The CDR3 spells CASSLATTGRNSGERFF. The CDR3 bases are TGCGCCAGCAGCTTGGCCACGACAGGGAGGAATAGCGGGGAGCGGTTTTTT.

This chain uses TRBV3-1 with TRBJ2-5, with 10 positions matching TRBD2. The V and J ends lost 4 bases and 3 bases, in that order; junction bases with no gene match: 2. Germline CDR1 reads LGHDT; CDR2 reads YNNKEL (reference sequence). This CDR3 is built from 14 residues. Here the CDR3 reads CASSRTSGEETQYF. CDR3 DNA sequence: TGTGCCAGCAGCCGCACTAGCGGGGAAGAGACCCAGTACTTC.

Ten or more counts support this clonotype. The chain is built from TRBV7-6 and TRBJ2-5; the D gene is possibly TRBD2 (5 bases). The germline V gene encodes CDR1 SGHVS and CDR2 FNYEAQ. V dropped 5 bases and J dropped 6 bases, with 13 bases sitting between them. This CDR3 contains 13 residues. DNA of the CDR3: TGTGCCAGCAGCCCCGAGCGGCGCCAGACCCAGTACTTC. Its translation: CASSPERRQTQYF.

This clonotype has ten or more counts. J is TRBJ1-4 and V is TRBV7-8; D remains unclear. CDR3 length: 14 residues. V was trimmed by 10 bases and J by 0 bases, leaving 12 bases between them. CDR1 and CDR2 (germline): SGHVS, FQNEAQ. The DNA for the CDR3 is TGTGCCACCAACAGCTTTGCAACTAATGAAAAACTGTTTTTT. Its protein product is CATNSFATNEKLFF. The entire variable domain, with the rest obtained from reference TRBV7-8 and TRBJ1-4, is as follows: GAGVSQSPRYKVAKRGQDVALRCDPISGHVSLFWYQQALGQGPEFLTYFQNEAQLDKSGLPSDRFFAERPEGSVSTLKIQRTQQEDSAVYLCATNSFATNEKLFFGSGTQLSVL.

The CDR3 DNA follows: TGCAGTGCTCAAGAACAGGGGCGCCAGCCCCAGCATTTT. Encoded protein: CSAQEQGRQPQHF. The rearrangement uses TRBV20-1 and TRBJ1-5; 7 nucleotides agree with TRBD1. The CDR3 loop spans 13 amino acids. The J segment lost 7 bases and the V segment lost 5 bases, leaving 8 bases of the junction unmatched. Germline lookup yields CDR1 DFQATT and CDR2 SNEGSKA (reference sequence).

The chain recombines TRBV29-1 with TRBJ1-2; 9 bases map to TRBD1. This CDR3 has 12 residues. Germline-derived CDR1 and CDR2 are SQVTM and ANQGSEA. V lost 6 bases and J lost 6; bases outside the gene matches: 5. The CDR3 reads CSVSGQGNGYTF. The DNA of the CDR3 is TGCAGCGTCTCCGGACAGGGGAATGGCTACACCTTC.

This clonotype was observed many times. The chain joins TRBV29-1 to TRBJ2-2; 9 bases fit TRBD1. Per germline, CDR1 SQVTM and CDR2 ANQGSEA. Trimming at V came to 2 bases and at J to 2 bases, leaving 3 bases not matched to a gene. This CDR3 spans 15 amino acids. CDR3 sequence: CSVETTGGNTGELFF. For the CDR3, the DNA is TGCAGCGTTGAAACTACAGGGGGCAACACCGGGGAGCTGTTTTTT.

The sample holds many counts of this clonotype. This chain links TRBV6-5 with TRBJ1-6; D possibly corresponds to TRBD1 (6 bases). This CDR3 contains 14 residues. Germline values: CDR1 MNHEY, CDR2 SVGAGI. V lost 6 bases to trimming and J lost 8 bases, with 14 bases between them. The CDR3 DNA follows: TGTGCCAGCAGAAGGAAACAGGGATATTCACCCCTCCACTTT. It encodes CASRRKQGYSPLHF.

The rearrangement joins TRBV5-6 to TRBJ2-2; 7 bases are a match to TRBD1. The CDR3 length is 16 residues. From germline, CDR1 is SGHDT and CDR2 YYEEEE. Trimming cost V 4 bases and J 6 bases; bases outside gene matches: 12. The DNA for the CDR3 is TGTGCCAGCAGCCGCCAAGGGGGACAGCCGTCCGGGGAGCTGTTTTTT. It translates to CASSRQGGQPSGELFF.

This clonotype was observed many times. The V call is TRBV19, the J call TRBJ2-3; D perhaps matches TRBD2 (5 bases). Trimming took 3 bases from V and 0 from J, leaving 13 bases between them. Germline loops: CDR1 LNHDA, CDR2 SQIVND (reference sequence). This CDR3 has 16 residues. For the CDR3, the DNA is TGTGCCAGTAGTATCGGCTTACTAGGCAGCACAGATACGCAGTATTTT. Its translation: CASSIGLLGSTDTQYF.

Many counts were recorded for this clonotype. This sequence joins TRBV5-1 and TRBJ2-3; 12 bases align to TRBD1. The CDR3 is 18 residues long. With V trimmed by 3 bases and J by 1 base, 9 bases remained unmatched. Looked up from germline, CDR1 is SGHRS and CDR2 is YFSETQ. As DNA, the CDR3 is TGCGCCAGCAGCTCCTCCCCCGGGACAGGGGGCGGCACAGATACGCAGTATTTT. This encodes CASSSSPGTGGGTDTQYF.

This clonotype has just one count. This could be a read error, since a much larger clone is one nucleotide away. The V and J genes are TRBV7-3 and TRBJ2-2; maybe TRBD2 (6 bases). This CDR3 contains 15 residues. Deletions cut 6 bases from V and 3 bases from J, with 14 bases between. Germline-derived CDR1 and CDR2 are SGHTA and FQGTGA. CDR3 in amino acids: CASRRGGPDTGELFF. As DNA, the CDR3 is TGTGCCAGCAGGCGGGGCGGCCCGGACACCGGGGAGCTGTTTTTT.

This clonotype was found a few times. The chain carries TRBV10-1 and TRBJ2-5; TRBD2 matches 10 bases. The CDR3 is made up of 16 amino acids. Looked up from germline, CDR1 is WNHNN and CDR2 is SYGVQD (reference sequence). Trimming at V came to 0 bases and at J to 2 bases, leaving 3 bases not matched to a gene. CDR3 in DNA: TGCGCCAGCAGTGAGTCTGGTAGCGGGGGGCAAGAGACCCAGTACTTC. The encoded protein is CASSESGSGGQETQYF.

This clonotype is a singleton in its sample. This chain connects TRBV7-2 to TRBJ1-1; no clear D. CDR1 is SGHTA, CDR2 FQGNSA, per germline. The CDR3 contains 15 residues. Trimming left V 5 bases short and J 4 bases short, with 17 bases between. The CDR3 loop is CASSQTLGTRTEAFF. In DNA, the CDR3 is TGTGCCAGCAGCCAAACCCTGGGTACGCGCACTGAAGCTTTCTTT.

This clonotype was counted ten times or more. The rearrangement joins TRBV5-1 to TRBJ2-3; either TRBD1 or TRBD2 may supply D (5 bases each). Germline values: CDR1 SGHRS, CDR2 YFSETQ. V lost 4 bases, J lost 2 bases, and 14 bases lay in between. CDR3 size: 15 residues. The DNA for the CDR3 is TGCGCCAGCAGCCAGACGGGGCGCGTCACAGATACGCAGTATTTT. Its translation is CASSQTGRVTDTQYF.

There are a few counts of this clonotype. The chain carries TRBV5-1 and TRBJ2-5, with 7 positions matching TRBD1. This CDR3 has 15 residues. The V segment lost 0 bases and the J segment 2 bases; nucleotides outside the gene matches: 4. Germline V gives CDR1 SGHRS, CDR2 YFSETQ. The CDR3 here is CASSLVGDRQETQYF. CDR3 bases: TGCGCCAGCAGCTTGGTCGGGGACAGACAAGAGACCCAGTACTTC.

This clonotype came up many times. This sequence joins TRBV27 and TRBJ1-3, with unresolved D. Trimming shortened V by 4 bases and J by 4 bases, and 8 bases separated the two germline ends. This CDR3 is built from 13 residues. The germline V gene encodes CDR1 MNHEY and CDR2 SMNVEV (reference sequence). Written as DNA, the CDR3 is TGTGCCAGCAGTTACAGCGGAGGAAACACCATATATTTT. This encodes CASSYSGGNTIYF.

This clonotype was picked up many times. V gene TRBV15 combines with J gene TRBJ2-3, with TRBD2 identical over 9 bases. Germline CDR1 is LNHNV and CDR2 is YYDKDF (reference sequence). The CDR3 loop spans 18 amino acids. Trimming removed 0 bases from V and 2 bases from J; junction bases left unmatched: 9. The DNA for the CDR3 is TGTGCCACCAGCAGAGAGGGGAGCGGGGGGCTTCCCACAGATACGCAGTATTTT. Translated: CATSREGSGGLPTDTQYF.

This clonotype was recorded many times. V is TRBV7-2 and J is TRBJ2-2; TRBD1 aligns across 7 bases. Germline V gene sequence: CDR1 SGHTA, CDR2 FQGNSA. The CDR3 runs 15 residues. V dropped 2 bases and J dropped 6; count of bases not matched to a gene: 6. The CDR3 DNA reads TGTGCCAGCAGCTTAAGGGGGCCAAATCCCGGGGAGCTGTTTTTT. As protein: CASSLRGPNPGELFF.

The chain joins TRBV19 to TRBJ2-5; a possible D gene is TRBD2 (5 bases). Germline values: CDR1 LNHDA, CDR2 SQIVND (reference sequence). This CDR3 is built from 13 residues. V lost 1 base, J lost 5 bases, and 8 bases lay in between. The CDR3 DNA reads as TGTGCCAGTAGTATAGTCCTAGCTGAGACCCAGTACTTC. Its protein is CASSIVLAETQYF. Full variable domain (missing parts from reference TRBV19 and TRBJ2-5): DGGITQSPKYLFRKEGQNVTLSCEQNLNHDAMYWYRQDPGQGLRLIYYSQIVNDFQKGDIAEGYSVSREKKESFPLTVTSAQKNPTAFYLCASSIVLAETQYFGPGTRLLVL.

This clonotype was counted at least ten times. J is TRBJ1-5 and V is TRBV20-1, with D possibly matching TRBD1 (5 bases). The V end was cut by 3 bases, the J end by 2 bases, with 11 bases between. Looked up from germline, CDR1 is DFQATT and CDR2 is SNEGSKA (reference sequence). The CDR3 is 14 residues long. As DNA, the CDR3 is TGCAGTGCTAGGGGGGACCTGGGCAATCAGCCCCAGCATTTT. This encodes CSARGDLGNQPQHF.

Many counts were recorded for this clonotype. The chain employs TRBV27 and TRBJ1-1, with D unclear. CDR1 and CDR2 (germline): MNHEY, SMNVEV (reference sequence). Trimming cost V 2 bases and J 0 bases, with 7 bases left between them. The CDR3 covers 14 residues. The CDR3 loop reads CASSLRAMNTEAFF. The CDR3 nucleotides read TGTGCCAGCAGTTTAAGGGCCATGAACACTGAAGCTTTCTTT.

The rearrangement joins TRBV9 to TRBJ2-3; 7 bases align to TRBD1. J was trimmed by 2 bases and V by 4 bases; bases with no gene match: 4. In germline, CDR1 is SGDLS, CDR2 YYNGEE. The CDR3 loop spans 14 amino acids. CDR3: CASSFTGVTDTQYF. DNA of the CDR3: TGTGCCAGCAGCTTCACAGGGGTCACAGATACGCAGTATTTT.

The chain combines TRBV27 with TRBJ1-4, with 8 bases matching TRBD1. CDR1 MNHEY and CDR2 SMNVEV come from the germline V gene (reference sequence). The CDR3 contains 15 residues. With 5 bases clipped from V and 8 bases from J, the junction kept 10 bases outside the gene matches. CDR3 loop: CASSVEGQAGEKLFF. The CDR3 coding sequence is TGTGCCAGCAGTGTGGAGGGACAGGCAGGAGAAAAACTGTTTTTT.

This clonotype was observed at least ten times. The CDR3 bases are TGCGCCAGCAGCACGGAAGTCGAGATAGGCTACACCTTC. This sequence encodes CASSTEVEIGYTF. The rearrangement links TRBV5-1 to TRBJ1-2; D is unresolved. Germline V gene lookup returns CDR1 SGHRS and CDR2 YFSETQ. The CDR3 has 13 amino acids. Trimming pared 4 bases from V and 8 bases from J, leaving 15 bases between.

To note about this clonotype: One junction end does not reproduce the germline sequence, and a read error may be involved. The rearrangement uses TRBV24-1 and TRBJ2-2; D tentatively fits TRBD1 or TRBD2 (6 bases each). Germline-derived CDR1 and CDR2 are KGHDR and SFDVKD. The CDR3 consists of 14 residues. CDR3 sequence: CATSDGWGAGELLF. In nucleotides, the CDR3 is TGTGCCACCAGTGACGGTTGGGGGGCCGGGGAGCTGCTTTTT.